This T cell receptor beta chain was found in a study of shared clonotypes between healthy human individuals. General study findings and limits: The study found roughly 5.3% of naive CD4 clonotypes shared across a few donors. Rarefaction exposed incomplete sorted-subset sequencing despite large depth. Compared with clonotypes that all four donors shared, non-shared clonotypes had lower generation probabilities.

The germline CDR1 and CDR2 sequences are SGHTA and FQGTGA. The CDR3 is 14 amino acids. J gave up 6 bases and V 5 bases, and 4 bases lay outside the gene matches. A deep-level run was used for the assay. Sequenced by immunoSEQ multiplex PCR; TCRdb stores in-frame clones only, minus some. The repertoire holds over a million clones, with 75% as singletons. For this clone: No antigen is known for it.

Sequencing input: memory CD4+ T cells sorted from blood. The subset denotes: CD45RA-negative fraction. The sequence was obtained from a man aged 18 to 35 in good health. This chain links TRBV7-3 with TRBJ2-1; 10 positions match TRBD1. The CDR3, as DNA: TGTGCCAGCAGCCGGGACAGGGGCCCCAATGAGCAGTTCTTC. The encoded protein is CASSRDRGPNEQFF.